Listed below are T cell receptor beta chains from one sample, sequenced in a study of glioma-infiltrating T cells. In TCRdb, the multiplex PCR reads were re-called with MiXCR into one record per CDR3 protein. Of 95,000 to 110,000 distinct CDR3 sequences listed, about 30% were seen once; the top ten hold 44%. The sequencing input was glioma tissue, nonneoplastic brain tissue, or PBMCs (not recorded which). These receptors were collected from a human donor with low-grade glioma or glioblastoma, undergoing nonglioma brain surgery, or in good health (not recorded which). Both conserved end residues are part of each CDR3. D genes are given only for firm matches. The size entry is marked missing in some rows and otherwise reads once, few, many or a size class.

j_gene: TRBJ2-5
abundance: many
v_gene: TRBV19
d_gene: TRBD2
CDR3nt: TGTGCCAGTAGTAACCCGGGAGGGGAGACCCAGTACTTC
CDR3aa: CASSNPGGETQYF

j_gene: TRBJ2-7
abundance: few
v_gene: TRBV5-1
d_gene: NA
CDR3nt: TGCGCCAGCAGCTTGGATCAGGGGTTTGACGAGCAGTACTTC
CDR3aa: CASSLDQGFDEQYF

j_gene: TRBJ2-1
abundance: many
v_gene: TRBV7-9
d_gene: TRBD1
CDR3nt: TGTGCCAGCACCGACGGGACAGCTCCTAACAATGAGCAGTTCTTC
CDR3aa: CASTDGTAPNNEQFF

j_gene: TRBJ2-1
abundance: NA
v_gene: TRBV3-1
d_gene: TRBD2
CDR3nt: TGTGCCAGCAGCCAAGATAAGGGACTAGATGATGAGCAGTTCTTC
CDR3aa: CASSQDKGLDDEQFF

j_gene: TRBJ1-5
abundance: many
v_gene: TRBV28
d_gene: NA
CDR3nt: TGTGCCAGCAGAGTGGATAGCAATCAGCCCCAGCATTTT
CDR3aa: CASRVDSNQPQHF

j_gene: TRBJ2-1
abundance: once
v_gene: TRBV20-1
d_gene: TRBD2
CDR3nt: TGCAGTGCTAAGACTAGCGGGTCCATCTCCTACAATGAGCAGTTCTTC
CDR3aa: CSAKTSGSISYNEQFF

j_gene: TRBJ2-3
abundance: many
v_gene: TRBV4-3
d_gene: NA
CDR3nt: TGCGCCAGCAGCCAAGAGGCGCTGGGGAGCACAGATACGCAGTATTTT
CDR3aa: CASSQEALGSTDTQYF

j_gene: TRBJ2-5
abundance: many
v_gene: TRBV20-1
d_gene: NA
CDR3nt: TGCAGTGTTCAAGGGGGAAGAAGTGGTGAGACCCAGTACTTC
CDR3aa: CSVQGGRSGETQYF

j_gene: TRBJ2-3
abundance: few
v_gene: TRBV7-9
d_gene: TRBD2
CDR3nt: TGTGCCAGCAGCTTAAGACTAGCGGGGCAAGATACGCAGTATTTT
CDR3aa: CASSLRLAGQDTQYF

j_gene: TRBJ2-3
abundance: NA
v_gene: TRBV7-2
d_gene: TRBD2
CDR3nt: TGTGCCAGCACCACCCGGGGGGGGAGGACTTACGATACGCAGTATTTT
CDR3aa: CASTTRGGRTYDTQYF

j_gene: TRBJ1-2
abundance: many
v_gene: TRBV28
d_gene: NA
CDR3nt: TGTGCCAGCAGTCGGGGAGCTGGGTATGGCTACACCTTC
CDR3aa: CASSRGAGYGYTF

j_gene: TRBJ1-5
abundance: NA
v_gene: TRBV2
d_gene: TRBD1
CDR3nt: TGTGCCAGCATGACAGGGGGGGGCGGCAATCAGCCCCAGCATTTT
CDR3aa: CASMTGGGGNQPQHF

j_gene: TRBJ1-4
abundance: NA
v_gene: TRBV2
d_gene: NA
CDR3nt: TGTGCCAGCATCGGAGGGCTAGGGGCTCGAGGTAATGAAAAACTGTTTTTT
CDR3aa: CASIGGLGARGNEKLFF

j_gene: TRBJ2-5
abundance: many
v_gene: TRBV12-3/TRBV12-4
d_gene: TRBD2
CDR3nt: TGTGCCAGCAGCGGGGGACTAGCGCCTTCCCAAGAGACCCAGTACTTC
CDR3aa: CASSGGLAPSQETQYF